This T cell receptor (beta chain) is drawn from a study of cytomegalovirus exposure and HLA in healthy donors. Clones were sequenced by immunoSEQ multiplex PCR, and TCRdb holds only the in-frame ones, with some missing. The table has hundreds of thousands of clones, around 86% seen once; the top ten hold approximately 0.8%. V was pared by 3 bases and J by 2 bases, with 3 bases of the junction left unmatched. The CDR3 runs 15 residues. The germline V gene encodes CDR1 MDHEN and CDR2 SYDVKM. For this clone: Its matching antigen is unknown.

Study-level points and caveats: Among TCR beta chains, those listed as cytomegalovirus-associated numbered approximately 150.

The source of this sequence is a woman in her late teens or twenties in good health and CMV-seronegative. What was sequenced was PBMCs. The chain recombines TRBV28 with TRBJ2-7; 11 bases line up with TRBD2. CDR3 loop: CASSLGLAATYEQYF. CDR3 sequence (DNA): TGTGCCAGCAGTTTGGGACTAGCGGCAACCTACGAGCAGTACTTC.